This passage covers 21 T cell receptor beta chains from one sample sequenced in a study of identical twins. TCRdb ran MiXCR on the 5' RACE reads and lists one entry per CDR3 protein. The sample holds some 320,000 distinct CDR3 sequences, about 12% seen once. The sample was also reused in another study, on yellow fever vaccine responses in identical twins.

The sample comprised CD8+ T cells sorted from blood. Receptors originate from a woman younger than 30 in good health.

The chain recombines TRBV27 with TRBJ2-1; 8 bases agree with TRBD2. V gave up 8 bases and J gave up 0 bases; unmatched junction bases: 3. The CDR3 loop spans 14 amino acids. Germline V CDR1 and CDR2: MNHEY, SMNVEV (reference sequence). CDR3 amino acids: CASGRGGSYNEQFF. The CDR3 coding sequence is TGTGCCAGCGGACGGGGGGGCTCCTACAATGAGCAGTTCTTC.

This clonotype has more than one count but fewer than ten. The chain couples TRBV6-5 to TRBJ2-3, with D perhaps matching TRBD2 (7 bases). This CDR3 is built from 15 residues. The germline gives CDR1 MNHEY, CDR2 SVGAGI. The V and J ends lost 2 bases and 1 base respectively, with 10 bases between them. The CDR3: CASSYGGGRTDTQYF. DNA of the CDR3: TGTGCCAGCAGTTACGGGGGGGGCCGCACAGATACGCAGTATTTT.

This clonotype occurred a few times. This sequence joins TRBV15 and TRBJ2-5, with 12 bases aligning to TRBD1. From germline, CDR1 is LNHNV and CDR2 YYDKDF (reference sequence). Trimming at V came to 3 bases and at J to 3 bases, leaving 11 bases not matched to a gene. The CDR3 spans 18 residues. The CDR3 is CATSSGYRDRGPKETQYF. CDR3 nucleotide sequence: TGTGCCACCAGCAGTGGATACCGGGACAGGGGGCCTAAAGAGACCCAGTACTTC.

CDR3 sequence: CASSLGYGTGGTYEQYV. As DNA, the CDR3 is TGTGCCAGCAGCTTAGGCTACGGGACAGGGGGAACCTACGAGCAGTACGTC. The chain uses TRBV7-9 and TRBJ2-7; 11 bases agree with TRBD1. This CDR3 is built from 17 residues. V shed 1 base, J shed 2 bases, and the junction held 7 bases outside the gene matches. CDR1 and CDR2 from the germline V gene are SEHNR and FQNEAQ (reference sequence).

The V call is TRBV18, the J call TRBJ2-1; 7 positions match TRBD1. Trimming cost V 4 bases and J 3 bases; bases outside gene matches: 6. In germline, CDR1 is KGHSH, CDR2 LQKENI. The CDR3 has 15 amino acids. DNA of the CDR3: TGTGCCAGCTCACTCGGGACAGCCTACTACAATGAGCAGTTCTTC. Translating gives CASSLGTAYYNEQFF.

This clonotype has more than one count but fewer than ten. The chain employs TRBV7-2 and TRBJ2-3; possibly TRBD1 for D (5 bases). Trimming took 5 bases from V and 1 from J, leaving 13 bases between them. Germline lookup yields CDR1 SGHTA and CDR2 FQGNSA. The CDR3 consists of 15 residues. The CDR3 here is CASSPKQGGTDTQYF. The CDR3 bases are TGTGCCAGCAGCCCAAAGCAGGGCGGCACAGATACGCAGTATTTT.

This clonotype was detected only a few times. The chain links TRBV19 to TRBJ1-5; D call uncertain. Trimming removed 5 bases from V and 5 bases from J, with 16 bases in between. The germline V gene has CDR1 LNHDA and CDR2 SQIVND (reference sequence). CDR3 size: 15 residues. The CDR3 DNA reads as TGTGCCAGTAGTGTCCGTTGGGGAATTCATCAGCCCCAGCATTTT. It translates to CASSVRWGIHQPQHF. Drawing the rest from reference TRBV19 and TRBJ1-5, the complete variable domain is DGGITQSPKYLFRKEGQNVTLSCEQNLNHDAMYWYRQDPGQGLRLIYYSQIVNDFQKGDIAEGYSVSREKKESFPLTVTSAQKNPTAFYLCASSVRWGIHQPQHFGDGTRLSIL.

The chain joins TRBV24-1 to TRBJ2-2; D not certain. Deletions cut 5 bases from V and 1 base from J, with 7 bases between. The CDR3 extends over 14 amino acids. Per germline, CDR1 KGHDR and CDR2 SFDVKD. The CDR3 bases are TGTGCCACCAGTGCCAACCAGAACACCGGGGAGCTGTTTTTT. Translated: CATSANQNTGELFF.

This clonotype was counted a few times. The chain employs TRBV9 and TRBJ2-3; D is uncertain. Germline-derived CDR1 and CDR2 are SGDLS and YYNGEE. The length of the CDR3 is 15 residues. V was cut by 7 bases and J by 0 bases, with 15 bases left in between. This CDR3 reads CASSTYGASTDTQYF. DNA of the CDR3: TGTGCCAGCTCGACCTACGGAGCCAGCACAGATACGCAGTATTTT.

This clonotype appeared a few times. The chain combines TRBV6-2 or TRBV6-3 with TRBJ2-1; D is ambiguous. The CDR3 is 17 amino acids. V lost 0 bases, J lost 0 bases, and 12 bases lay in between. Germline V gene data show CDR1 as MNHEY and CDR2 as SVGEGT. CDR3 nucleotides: TGTGCCAGCAGTTACTCTTTGCGAAGAAGCTCCTACAATGAGCAGTTCTTC. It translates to CASSYSLRRSSYNEQFF.

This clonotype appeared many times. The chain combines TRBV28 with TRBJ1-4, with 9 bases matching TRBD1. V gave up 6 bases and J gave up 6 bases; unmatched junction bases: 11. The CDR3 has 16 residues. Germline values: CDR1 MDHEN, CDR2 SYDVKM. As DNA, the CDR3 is TGTGCCAGCAGACCGGACAGGGGCGGTAGGCATGAAAAACTGTTTTTT. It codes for CASRPDRGGRHEKLFF.

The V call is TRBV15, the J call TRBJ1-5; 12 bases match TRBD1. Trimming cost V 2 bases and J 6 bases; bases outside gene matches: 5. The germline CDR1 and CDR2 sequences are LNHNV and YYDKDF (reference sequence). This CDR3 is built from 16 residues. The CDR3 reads CATSRRGQGAPQPQHF. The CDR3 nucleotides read TGTGCCACCAGCAGACGGGGACAGGGGGCCCCTCAGCCCCAGCATTTT.

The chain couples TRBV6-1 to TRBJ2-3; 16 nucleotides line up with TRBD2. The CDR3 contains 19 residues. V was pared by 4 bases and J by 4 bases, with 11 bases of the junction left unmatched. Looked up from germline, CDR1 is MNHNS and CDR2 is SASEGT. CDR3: CASSVTGLAGGLGADTQYF. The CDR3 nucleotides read TGTGCCAGCAGTGTAACGGGACTAGCGGGGGGGCTTGGTGCAGATACGCAGTATTTT.

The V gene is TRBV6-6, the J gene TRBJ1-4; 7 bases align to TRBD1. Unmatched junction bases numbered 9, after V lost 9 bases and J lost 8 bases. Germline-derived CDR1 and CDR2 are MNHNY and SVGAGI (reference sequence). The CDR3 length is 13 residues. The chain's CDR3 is CARGRGRKEKLFF. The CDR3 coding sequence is TGTGCCAGAGGCAGGGGGAGAAAAGAAAAACTGTTTTTT.

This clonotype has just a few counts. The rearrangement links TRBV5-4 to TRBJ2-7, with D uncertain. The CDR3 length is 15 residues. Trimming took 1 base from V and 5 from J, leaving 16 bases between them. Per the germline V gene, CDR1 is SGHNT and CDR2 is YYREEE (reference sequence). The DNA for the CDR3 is TGTGCCAGCAGCTTGCCGGCTCGGAGAATGAACGAGCAGTACTTC. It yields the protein CASSLPARRMNEQYF.

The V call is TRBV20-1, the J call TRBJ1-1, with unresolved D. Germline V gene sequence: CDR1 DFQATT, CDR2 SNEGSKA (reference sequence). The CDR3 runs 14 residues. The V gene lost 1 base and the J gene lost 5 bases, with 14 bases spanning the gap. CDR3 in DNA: TGCAGTGCTAGAGTTGGGGTCTCAGAGACTGAAGCTTTCTTT. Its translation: CSARVGVSETEAFF.

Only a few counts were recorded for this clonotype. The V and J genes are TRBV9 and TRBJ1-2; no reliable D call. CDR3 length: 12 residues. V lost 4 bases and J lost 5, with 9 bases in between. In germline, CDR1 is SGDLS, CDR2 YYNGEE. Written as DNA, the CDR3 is TGTGCCAGCAGCCAGCAAGCGTATGGCTACACCTTC. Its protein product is CASSQQAYGYTF.

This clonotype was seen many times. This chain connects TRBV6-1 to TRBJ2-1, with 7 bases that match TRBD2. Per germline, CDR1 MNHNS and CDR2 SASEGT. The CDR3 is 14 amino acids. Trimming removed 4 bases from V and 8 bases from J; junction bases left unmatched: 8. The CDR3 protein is CASSGSGQADEQFF. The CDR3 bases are TGTGCCAGCAGTGGTAGCGGGCAGGCGGATGAGCAGTTCTTC.

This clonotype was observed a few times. CDR3 sequence reads: CSASAGTGGDYEQYV. The CDR3 coding sequence is TGCAGTGCTAGTGCCGGGACAGGAGGGGACTACGAGCAGTACGTC. The chain joins TRBV20-1 to TRBJ2-7; TRBD1 agrees at 8 bases. Germline CDR1 and CDR2: DFQATT and SNEGSKA (reference sequence). V lost 3 bases and J lost 3; bases outside the gene matches: 10. There are 15 residues in the CDR3.

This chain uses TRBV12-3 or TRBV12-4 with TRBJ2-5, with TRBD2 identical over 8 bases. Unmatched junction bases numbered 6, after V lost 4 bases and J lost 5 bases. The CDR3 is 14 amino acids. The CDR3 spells CASSSGLARETQYF. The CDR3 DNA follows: TGTGCCAGCAGTTCCGGACTAGCTAGGGAGACCCAGTACTTC.

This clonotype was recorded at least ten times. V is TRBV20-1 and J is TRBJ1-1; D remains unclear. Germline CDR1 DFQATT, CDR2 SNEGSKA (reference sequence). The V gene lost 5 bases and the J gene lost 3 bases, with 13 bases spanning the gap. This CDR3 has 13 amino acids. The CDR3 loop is CSAASEWDTEAFF. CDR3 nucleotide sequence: TGCAGTGCTGCCTCTGAATGGGACACTGAAGCTTTCTTT.